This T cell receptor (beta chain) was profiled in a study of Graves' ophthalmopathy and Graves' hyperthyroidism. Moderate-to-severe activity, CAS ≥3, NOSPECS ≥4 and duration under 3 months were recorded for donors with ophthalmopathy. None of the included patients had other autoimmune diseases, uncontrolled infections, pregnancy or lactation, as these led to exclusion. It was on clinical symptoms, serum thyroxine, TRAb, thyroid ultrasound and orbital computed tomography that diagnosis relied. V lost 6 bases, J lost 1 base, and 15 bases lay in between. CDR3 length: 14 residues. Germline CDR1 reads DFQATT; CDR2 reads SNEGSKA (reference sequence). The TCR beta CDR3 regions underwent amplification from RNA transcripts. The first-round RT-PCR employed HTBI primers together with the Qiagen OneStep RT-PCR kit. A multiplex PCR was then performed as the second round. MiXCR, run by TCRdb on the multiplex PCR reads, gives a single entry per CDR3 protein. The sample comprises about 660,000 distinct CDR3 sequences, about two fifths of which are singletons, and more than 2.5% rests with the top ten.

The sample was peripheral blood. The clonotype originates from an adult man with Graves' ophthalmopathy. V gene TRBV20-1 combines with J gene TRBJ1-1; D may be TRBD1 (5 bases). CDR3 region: CSASSDRKNTEAFF. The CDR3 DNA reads TGCAGTGCCAGCAGTGACAGAAAGAACACTGAAGCTTTCTTT.